The 9 T cell receptor beta chains below were found in one sample sequenced in a study of identical twins (TCRdb year 2016). The library came from 5' RACE. The instrument given in TCRdb is Illumina HiSeq 2000. TCRdb applied fastp at Q25 and MiXCR to the public reads, then kept only in-frame beta chains. Rows merge per CDR3 protein into single entries with the most common DNA and genes. Within this sample are hundreds of thousands of distinct CDR3 sequences, with around an eighth of them counted one time only. The top ten clonotypes cover 1.5% to 2% of the sample. This same sample was also part of a study on yellow fever vaccine responses in identical twins.

Material for sequencing was PBMCs. The receptors derive from a woman aged 18-35 years in good health.

This chain links TRBV6-1 with TRBJ2-3; 8 bases agree with TRBD1. Germline CDR1 and CDR2: MNHNS and SASEGT. The CDR3 is 15 residues long. Trimming cost V 5 bases and J 0 bases; bases outside gene matches: 4. CDR3 coding DNA: TGTGCCAGCAGTCCCGACAGGGGCAGCACAGATACGCAGTATTTT. It translates to CASSPDRGSTDTQYF.

J is TRBJ2-7 and V is TRBV28; no definite D call. V was trimmed by 2 bases and J by 0 bases, leaving 8 bases between them. The CDR3 length is 14 residues. From germline, CDR1 is MDHEN and CDR2 SYDVKM. In DNA form, the CDR3 reads TGTGCCAGCAGTTTAATTACGAACTCCTACGAGCAGTACTTC. Protein sequence: CASSLITNSYEQYF.

This clonotype was picked up a small number of times. The chain combines TRBV9 with TRBJ1-4; TRBD1 might be the D (5 bases). CDR3 length equals 14 residues. CDR1 SGDLS and CDR2 YYNGEE come from the germline V gene. Trimming took off 0 bases at V and 7 bases at J, with 10 bases between the two ends. CDR3 protein: CASSVEVGREKLFF. The CDR3 bases are TGTGCCAGCAGCGTAGAAGTGGGGCGTGAAAAACTGTTTTTT. Full variable domain (rest looked up from reference TRBV9 and TRBJ1-4): DSGVTQTPKHLITATGQRVTLRCSPRSGDLSVYWYQQSLDQGLQFLIQYYNGEERAKGNILERFSAQQFPDLHSELNLSSLELGDSALYFCASSVEVGREKLFFGSGTQLSVL.

This clonotype was counted between two and nine times. The chain joins TRBV7-9 to TRBJ2-7, with 11 bases that match TRBD2. V shed 5 bases and J 2 bases; nucleotides not matched to a gene: 5. The CDR3 is made up of 15 amino acids. Per the germline V gene, CDR1 is SEHNR and CDR2 is FQNEAQ (reference sequence). The CDR3 DNA reads as TGTGCCAGCAGCACGACTAGCGGGAAAACCTACGAGCAGTACTTC. Translation gives CASSTTSGKTYEQYF.

This clonotype showed up just a few times. Germline is not matched at one junction end, which may reflect a read error. Written as DNA, the CDR3 is TGTGCCAGCTGTTTAAAGGGACAGGGGATCTCTGGGGCCAACGTCCTGACTTTC. It encodes CASCLKGQGISGANVLTF. The V call is TRBV12-3 or TRBV12-4, the J call TRBJ2-6; 10 positions agree with TRBD1. The CDR3 runs 18 residues.

This clonotype was seen repeatedly, ten times or more. The rearrangement uses TRBV5-1 and TRBJ2-7, with TRBD2 matching over 7 bases. The germline V gene encodes CDR1 SGHRS and CDR2 YFSETQ. The CDR3 contains 17 residues. Trimming took 1 base from V and 5 from J; bases not matched to a gene: 15. The CDR3 coding sequence is TGCGCCAGCAGCTTGTGGTTTGGGGCGGGAGACGCCCACGAGCAGTACTTC. It yields the protein CASSLWFGAGDAHEQYF.

The rearrangement joins TRBV20-1 to TRBJ1-2; D gene unclear. The CDR3 covers 14 residues. Trimming cost V 1 base and J 2 bases, with 11 bases left between them. The germline V gene encodes CDR1 DFQATT and CDR2 SNEGSKA (reference sequence). CDR3 in amino acids: CSARVSANNYGYTF. CDR3 sequence (DNA): TGCAGTGCTAGAGTGTCGGCCAACAACTATGGCTACACCTTC.

The chain uses TRBV3-1 and TRBJ2-3; TRBD2 matches at 12 bases. Germline lookup yields CDR1 LGHDT and CDR2 YNNKEL (reference sequence). CDR3 length: 15 amino acids. V shed 7 bases, J shed 3 bases, and the junction held 5 bases outside the gene matches. CDR3 loop: CASTFGLAGTDTQYF. CDR3 nucleotide sequence: TGTGCCAGCACCTTTGGACTAGCGGGGACAGATACGCAGTATTTT.

A word on this clonotype: A much more abundant neighbour one base away suggests this may be a read error. The V and J genes are TRBV10-3 and TRBJ2-2; 10 positions match TRBD1. Germline CDR1 ENHRY, CDR2 SYGVKD. The V segment lost 10 bases and the J segment 5 bases; nucleotides outside the gene matches: 4. This CDR3 has 13 amino acids. CDR3 sequence: CATTGQGTGELFF. The CDR3 DNA follows: TGTGCCACCACGGGACAGGGGACCGGGGAGCTGTTTTTT.